These T cell receptor beta chains were read from a single sample in a study of esophageal squamous cell carcinoma under preoperative chemotherapy. TCRdb recomputed calls from the PCR reads with MiXCR, one row per CDR3 protein. This sample has about 32,000 distinct CDR3 sequences, with 50% to 60% found just once. The sample was taken from a patient given preoperative chemotherapy. The receptors shown here come from a human donor with esophageal squamous cell carcinoma. The donor label of this sample is uncertain. CDR3s include the opening cysteine and the closing phenylalanine or tryptophan. The D gene is left open where the match is weak. Clone size is not always given. Where it is, it says once, few, many or a class for expanded clones.

cdr3_length	d_call	v_call	j_call	clone_size	cdr3_aa	cdr3_nt
13	-	TRBV6-2/TRBV6-3	TRBJ1-1	-	CASRPRMNTEAFF	TGTGCCAGCAGGCCACGTATGAACACTGAAGCTTTCTTT
14	-	TRBV6-1	TRBJ1-4	-	CASRPPATNEKLFF	TGTGCCAGCAGGCCGCCAGCAACTAATGAAAAACTGTTTTTT
13	-	TRBV7-2	TRBJ2-5	few	CASRLAKGETQYF	TGTGCCAGCAGACTAGCAAAGGGGGAGACCCAGTACTTC
14	TRBD2	TRBV7-6	TRBJ2-3	-	CARRAGGDTDTQYF	TGTGCCAGGCGCGCGGGGGGGGACACAGATACGCAGTATTTT
16	TRBD2	TRBV6-1	TRBJ2-5	many	CASSRQLAGGQETQYF	TGTGCCAGCAGCCGACAACTAGCGGGGGGCCAAGAGACCCAGTACTTC
12	-	TRBV5-6	TRBJ2-7	-	CASSFQDYEQYF	TGTGCCAGCAGCTTTCAAGACTACGAGCAGTACTTC
14	-	TRBV11-2	TRBJ2-3	-	CGVTGLGAKNTQYF	TGTGGCGTCACGGGGCTGGGGGCCAAAAACACTCAGTATTTC
14	TRBD1	TRBV3-1	TRBJ1-2	-	CASSPTGGAGGYTF	TGTGCCAGCAGCCCGACAGGGGGCGCGGGTGGCTACACCTTC
19	TRBD2	TRBV7-8	TRBJ2-3	medium-sized	CASSFRGLAGVQNTDTQYF	TGTGCCAGCAGCTTCAGGGGACTAGCGGGGGTACAGAACACAGATACGCAGTATTTT
18	TRBD2	TRBV7-2	TRBJ2-3	many	CASSLTSWPGTTTDTQYF	TGTGCCAGCAGCTTAACGTCGTGGCCCGGGACTACCACAGATACGCAGTATTTT
14	-	TRBV12-3/TRBV12-4	TRBJ1-1	many	CASSWKQESTEAFF	TGTGCCAGCAGTTGGAAGCAGGAGAGCACTGAAGCTTTCTTT
16	TRBD1	TRBV7-2	TRBJ2-6	-	CASSSPGGSGSNVQNF	TGTGCCAGCAGCTCCCCAGGGGGCTCTGGGTCCAACGTGCAGAACTTC
15	TRBD2	TRBV12-3/TRBV12-4	TRBJ2-5	-	CAGGGAGGSPDTQYF	TGTGCCGGGGGGGGAGCGGGCGGTAGCCCAGATACCCAGTACTTT
12	-	TRBV7-2	TRBJ2-5	few	CASSFPDGSQYF	TGTGCCAGCAGCTTTCCGGATGGAAGCCAGTACTTC
15	-	TRBV11-1	TRBJ2-4	-	CASSLGLGAKDIQYF	TGTGCCAGCAGCTTGGGGCTGGGAGCCAAAGATATTCAGTACTTC
14	-	TRBV7-9	TRBJ2-5	many	CASSRVGGAETQYF	TGTGCCAGCAGCCGCGTTGGGGGCGCTGAGACCCAGTACTTC
16	TRBD2	TRBV12-3/TRBV12-4	TRBJ2-3	once	CVSSTTGRGAKDTQYF	TGTGTGAGCAGTACTACGGGGCGGGGGGCCAAAGACACTCAGTATTTT
17	TRBD2	TRBV7-9	TRBJ2-7	-	CASSDPSGEGGSYEQYF	TGTGCCAGCAGTGATCCTAGCGGGGAGGGTGGATCCTACGAGCAGTACTTC
12	TRBD2	TRBV20-1	TRBJ2-7	few	CSVNSGVYEQYF	TGCAGTGTAAATAGCGGGGTTTACGAGCAGTACTTC
16	-	TRBV7-8	TRBJ2-2	once	CASSGLGGVNTGELYF	TGTGCTAGCAGCGGCCTAGGGGGGGTGAACACCGGTGAGCTGTATTTT
18	-	TRBV7-6	TRBJ2-3	-	CASSLGTAGGPRTDTQYF	TGTGCCAGCAGCTTAGGCACTGCTGGGGGACCTCGTACAGATACGCAGTATTTT
16	-	TRBV12-3/TRBV12-4	TRBJ2-3	-	CASSTTGGWATDTQYF	TGTGCCAGCAGTACTACGGGCGGGTGGGCCACAGATACGCAGTACTTT
15	TRBD2	TRBV6-1	TRBJ2-3	-	CAGGYGGGDTETQYF	TGTGCCGGGGGGTACGGGGGGGGTGACACAGAGACGCAGTATTTC
17	TRBD2	TRBV7-8	TRBJ2-4	-	CASSLATLAGATDTQYF	TGTGCCAGCAGCTTAGCGACACTGGCGGGAGCCACAGACACGCAGTACTTC
15	TRBD1	TRBV7-2	TRBJ2-3	once	CARGKQGVNTETQYF	TGTGCCAGGGGCAAACAGGGGGTGAACACCGAGACGCAGTATTTT
14	-	TRBV7-2	TRBJ2-5	-	CAGRGGLDKETQYF	TGTGCGGGCCGCGGGGGCCTTGACAAAGAGACCCAGTACTTC
12	-	TRBV7-3	TRBJ2-1	many	CASSQRVYEQFF	TGTGCCAGCAGCCAAAGGGTCTATGAGCAGTTCTTC